These 14 T cell receptor beta chains were sequenced from one sample in a study of T-cell reconstitution after alpha-beta-depleted transplantation in children. Unique molecular identifiers were used in preparing the TCRbeta library. TCRdb fed the PCR reads into MiXCR, producing one record per CDR3 protein. The sample yields around 580,000 distinct CDR3 sequences, roughly 27% seen once. The material was PBMCs, obtained before TCRalphabeta/CD19-depleted stem cell transplant. The receptor source for this set is a boy under two years old with Wiskott-Aldrich syndrome, due to receive a stem cell transplant.

The V and J genes are TRBV25-1 and TRBJ1-4; no definite D call. Germline CDR1 reads MGHDK; CDR2 reads SYGVNS. The V end lost 0 bases, the J end lost 15 bases, and 23 bases lay between the germline ends. The CDR3 is 16 residues long. CDR3 coding DNA: TGTGCCAGCAGTGAATACGTAACTTCCACTCACCACGAGTTGTTTTTT. This gives the protein CASSEYVTSTHHELFF.

V and J are TRBV7-2 and TRBJ2-3; possibly TRBD2 for D (6 bases). V dropped 1 base and J dropped 8 bases, with 13 bases sitting between them. Looked up from germline, CDR1 is SGHTA and CDR2 is FQGNSA. This CDR3 comprises 14 residues. As DNA, the CDR3 is TGTGCCAGCAGCTTAGAGTGGGCGGAGGGTACGCAGTATTTT. Protein: CASSLEWAEGTQYF.

The CDR3 loop is CASTSTASQKYF. The CDR3 DNA follows: TGTGCCAGCACCTCGACAGCTAGTCAGAAGTACTTC. The chain links TRBV28 to TRBJ2-7; TRBD1 is a possible D gene (5 bases). This CDR3 spans 12 amino acids. Between the trimmed V and J ends, which lost 7 bases and 11 bases, there was a span of 18 bases. Germline CDR1 reads MDHEN; CDR2 reads SYDVKM.

The chain recombines TRBV5-1 with TRBJ2-1, with 9 bases lining up with TRBD1. The CDR3 runs 15 residues. Germline V gives CDR1 SGHRS, CDR2 YFSETQ. V lost 0 bases, J lost 6 bases, and 4 bases stayed unmatched. This chain's CDR3 is CASSLGDRDFNEQFF. CDR3 DNA: TGCGCCAGCAGCTTGGGGGACAGGGACTTCAATGAGCAGTTCTTC.

V gene TRBV30 combines with J gene TRBJ1-5; D is unresolved. V lost 1 base and J 0 bases, leaving 7 bases between the germline ends. CDR1 is GTSNPN, CDR2 SVGIG, per germline (reference sequence). The CDR3 totals 14 residues. CDR3 residues: CAWSEGYSNQPQHF. CDR3 bases: TGTGCCTGGAGTGAGGGTTATAGCAATCAGCCCCAGCATTTT.

The chain recombines TRBV12-3 or TRBV12-4 with TRBJ2-1; 7 bases fit TRBD2. The CDR3 is made up of 14 amino acids. V was clipped by 9 bases and J by 2 bases; unmatched bases: 7. The CDR3 DNA is TGTGCCAGTAAGCGGGATATAACCTACAATGAGCAGTTCTTC. Translated: CASKRDITYNEQFF.

Only one count was recorded for this clonotype. This chain links TRBV20-1 with TRBJ2-5; 15 positions agree with TRBD2. CDR3 length equals 15 residues. V lost 5 bases and J lost 1; bases outside the gene matches: 2. CDR1 and CDR2 (germline): DFQATT, SNEGSKA (reference sequence). DNA for the CDR3: TGCAGTGCTGGGACTAGCGGGAGGCCCCAAGAGACCCAGTACTTC. As protein: CSAGTSGRPQETQYF.

The chain recombines TRBV7-9 with TRBJ2-5, with D perhaps assigned TRBD1 or TRBD2 (7 bases each). The germline V gene encodes CDR1 SEHNR and CDR2 FQNEAQ (reference sequence). The length of the CDR3 is 13 residues. V shed 8 bases and J shed 4 bases, with 14 bases lying between them. CDR3 in DNA: TGTGCCAGCGCCAGGGGGGGCCCAGAGACCCAGTACTTC. It yields the protein CASARGGPETQYF.

The chain recombines TRBV11-2 with TRBJ1-2; D may be TRBD1 (6 bases). V shed 1 base and J shed 5 bases, with 11 bases lying between them. The CDR3 sequence is 14 residues long. Germline V gene lookup returns CDR1 SGHAT and CDR2 FQNNGV. CDR3 amino acids: CASSLGGGGYGYTF. The CDR3 bases are TGTGCCAGCAGCTTAGGAGGGGGGGGTTATGGCTACACCTTC.

This chain uses TRBV20-1 with TRBJ1-1; 8 positions match TRBD1. The CDR3 extends over 12 amino acids. Germline lookup yields CDR1 DFQATT and CDR2 SNEGSKA (reference sequence). With V trimmed by 3 bases and J by 7 bases, 4 bases remained unmatched. The CDR3 DNA reads TGCAGTGCTAGGTCACAGGGGGGTGAAGCTTTCTTT. Translated: CSARSQGGEAFF.

There are a few counts of this clonotype. This rearrangement joins TRBV10-3 to TRBJ2-3, with 8 bases aligning to TRBD2. This CDR3 spans 15 amino acids. With 4 bases clipped from V and 2 bases from J, the junction kept 5 bases outside the gene matches. CDR1 and CDR2 from the germline V gene are ENHRY and SYGVKD. CDR3 loop: CAISGAGGFTDTQYF. CDR3 coding DNA: TGTGCCATCAGTGGCGCGGGAGGTTTCACAGATACGCAGTATTTT.

Remarks on this clonotype: Germline is not matched at one junction end, which may reflect a read error. V gene TRBV20-1 combines with J gene TRBJ2-7; weak D call: TRBD1 (7 bases). CDR1 and CDR2 (germline): DFQATT, SNEGSKA (reference sequence). This CDR3 comprises 12 residues. CDR3 loop: CSARGPQGGSLF. In DNA, the CDR3 is TGCAGTGCTAGAGGGCCTCAGGGGGGCAGTTTATTC.

The table lists this clonotype with a few counts. The gene calls are TRBV29-1 and TRBJ2-1; D call uncertain. V was shortened by 5 bases and J by 6 bases, with 11 bases between the two germline ends. Looked up from germline, CDR1 is SQVTM and CDR2 is ANQGSEA. The CDR3 extends over 12 amino acids. This CDR3 reads CSVRKALNEQFF. The CDR3 DNA follows: TGCAGCGTTCGAAAGGCCCTCAATGAGCAGTTCTTC.

The chain links TRBV20-1 to TRBJ1-2; maybe TRBD1 (6 bases). This CDR3 comprises 14 residues. CDR1 DFQATT and CDR2 SNEGSKA come from the germline V gene (reference sequence). V lost 3 bases, J lost 7 bases, and 18 bases lay in between. CDR3 amino acids: CSASDRQVGIGYTF. The CDR3 nucleotides read TGCAGTGCTAGTGACAGACAGGTCGGCATTGGCTACACCTTC.